In this sample, the clone carrying this TCR beta chain turned up a few times. These data are taken from a study of shared clonotypes between healthy human individuals. Study-wide context: Donor composition was a couple of women and a few men, aged 18 to 49.

An assay was performed, and its level was deep. Profiling relied on immunoSEQ multiplex PCR, and the TCRdb table lists in-frame clones only, not all of them. Among about 2 million clones listed, 90% to 95% were seen once. Participating donors were healthy, HIV-negative adults free of recent acute infections or vaccinations. What was sequenced was naive CD4+ T cells sorted from blood. Subset in this sample: CD45RA+ positively selected. This TCR derives from a man between 18 and 29 years old in good health.

The CDR3 sequence: CASSINRAPRHYEQYF. As DNA, the CDR3 is TGTGCCAGCAGCATAAACAGGGCCCCACGACACTACGAGCAGTACTTC. V gene TRBV21-1 combines with J gene TRBJ2-7; no check of the table's D call, TRBD1, against the DNA was made. TRBV21-1 is listed as a pseudogene. The CDR3 contains 16 residues.